A single sample is the source of the 16 T cell receptor beta chains below, sequenced in a study of T cells in Graves' hyperthyroidism and ophthalmopathy. Template material for amplifying TCR beta CDR3 regions consisted of RNA transcripts. First-round RT-PCR of the TCR CDR3 relied on the HTBI primer set. MiXCR, applied by TCRdb to the multiplex PCR reads, yields one record per CDR3 protein. The sample gives some 490,000 distinct CDR3 sequences, 22% of which show up once; approximately 54% is in the top ten. Sequenced material: blood. These receptors all come from a woman aged 70-85 years with Graves' ophthalmopathy.

In its sample, this clonotype was seen many times. V usage is TRBV10-3 and J usage is TRBJ2-3; 9 nucleotides line up with TRBD2. CDR3 length equals 14 residues. Germline-derived CDR1 and CDR2 are ENHRY and SYGVKD. J gave up 3 bases and V 5 bases, and 3 bases lay outside the gene matches. The CDR3 spells CAISLAGDTDTQYF. CDR3 DNA: TGTGCCATCAGTTTAGCGGGAGATACAGATACGCAGTATTTT.

The chain's CDR3 is CASSLTGRRGGEKLFF. The CDR3 region has the DNA TGTGCCAGCAGCTTAACGGGGCGTAGGGGAGGTGAAAAACTGTTTTTT. This rearrangement joins TRBV7-3 to TRBJ1-4; tentatively, D is TRBD1 (5 bases). The germline CDR1 and CDR2 sequences are SGHTA and FQGTGA. V lost 0 bases and J 7 bases, leaving 15 bases between the germline ends. This CDR3 contains 16 residues. Together with reference TRBV7-3 and TRBJ1-4, the CDR3 gives the full variable domain: GAGVSQTPSNKVTEKGKYVELRCDPISGHTALYWYRQSLGQGPEFLIYFQGTGAADDSGLPNDRFFAVRPEGSVSTLKIQRTERGDSAVYLCASSLTGRRGGEKLFFGSGTQLSVL.

V and J are TRBV7-8 and TRBJ1-5, with TRBD1 matching 7 bases. The CDR3 is 16 amino acids. The junction had 10 bases not matched to a gene; V was cut back by 5 bases and J by 3 bases. Germline CDR1 and CDR2: SGHVS and FQNEAQ. The CDR3 DNA sequence: TGTGCCAGCAGCCCCAGACAGGGAGGGTTCAATCAGCCCCAGCATTTT. The encoded protein is CASSPRQGGFNQPQHF. The variable domain in full, completed from reference TRBV7-8 and TRBJ1-5, reads GAGVSQSPRYKVAKRGQDVALRCDPISGHVSLFWYQQALGQGPEFLTYFQNEAQLDKSGLPSDRFFAERPEGSVSTLKIQRTQQEDSAVYLCASSPRQGGFNQPQHFGDGTRLSIL.

This clonotype was counted a few times. This rearrangement joins TRBV5-1 to TRBJ2-1, with a tentative D call TRBD2 (6 bases). Germline-derived CDR1 and CDR2 are SGHRS and YFSETQ. The CDR3 has 14 amino acids. Trimming shortened V by 4 bases and J by 2 bases, and 10 bases separated the two germline ends. CDR3 region: CASSVGGAYNEQFF. CDR3 bases: TGCGCCAGCAGCGTGGGGGGTGCCTACAATGAGCAGTTCTTC.

The gene calls are TRBV19 and TRBJ2-5; D remains ambiguous. CDR3 length equals 14 residues. V was pared by 3 bases and J by 7 bases, with 15 bases between. The germline gives CDR1 LNHDA, CDR2 SQIVND (reference sequence). Here the CDR3 DNA reads TGTGCCAGTAGTATCCCCGCATATCTTTGGACCCAGTACTTC. This sequence encodes CASSIPAYLWTQYF.

A few counts support this clonotype. This chain links TRBV9 with TRBJ1-2; no reliable D call. The V and J ends lost 0 bases and 4 bases respectively, with 10 bases between them. Per the germline V gene, CDR1 is SGDLS and CDR2 is YYNGEE. This CDR3 comprises 14 residues. CDR3 amino acids: CASSVGQQSYGYTF. Here the CDR3 DNA reads TGTGCCAGCAGCGTAGGGCAGCAGAGCTATGGCTACACCTTC.

V gene TRBV10-3 combines with J gene TRBJ2-5; no firm D call. The germline V and J ends were trimmed by 4 bases and 2 bases, with 8 bases remaining between them. The CDR3 runs 13 residues. Looked up from germline, CDR1 is ENHRY and CDR2 is SYGVKD. The CDR3: CAISVDAQETQYF. DNA of the CDR3: TGTGCCATCAGTGTTGACGCACAAGAGACCCAGTACTTC.

The chain recombines TRBV6-1 with TRBJ2-7; D is unresolved. Germline V lookup: CDR1 MNHNS, CDR2 SASEGT. The CDR3 is 14 amino acids. The V end lost 2 bases, the J end lost 3 bases, and 11 bases lay between the germline ends. CDR3 nucleotides: TGTGCCAGCAGTGAACCGCAGGCTATCTACGAGCAGTACTTC. It encodes CASSEPQAIYEQYF.

This clonotype showed up just a few times. The chain uses TRBV29-1 and TRBJ1-2, with TRBD1 identical over 12 bases. Looked up from germline, CDR1 is SQVTM and CDR2 is ANQGSEA. The CDR3 is 16 residues long. V shed 6 bases, J shed 2 bases, and the junction held 10 bases outside the gene matches. This CDR3 reads CSVQRGQGAINYGYTF. CDR3 nucleotide sequence: TGCAGCGTCCAGAGGGGACAGGGGGCGATCAACTATGGCTACACCTTC.

The rearrangement joins TRBV19 to TRBJ1-1; D not certain. The germline V and J ends were trimmed by 5 bases and 3 bases, with 16 bases remaining between them. Germline V CDR1 and CDR2: LNHDA, SQIVND (reference sequence). The CDR3 covers 15 residues. DNA of the CDR3: TGTGCCAGTAGTCCACTCCGGGAAACGGACACTGAAGCTTTCTTT. Its translation: CASSPLRETDTEAFF.

This clonotype occurred many times. The chain recombines TRBV12-3 or TRBV12-4 with TRBJ2-5, with D perhaps TRBD1 (5 bases). V was shortened by 6 bases and J by 4 bases, with 9 bases between the two germline ends. CDR3 length: 12 residues. In nucleotides, the CDR3 is TGTGCCAGCAGCGACAGAGGAGAGACCCAGTACTTC. The encoded protein is CASSDRGETQYF.

This clonotype was recorded many times. The chain uses TRBV2 and TRBJ2-1, with D tentatively TRBD1 or TRBD2 (5 bases each). Germline V gives CDR1 SNHLY, CDR2 FYNNEI. This CDR3 is 14 amino acids long. Trimming shortened V by 1 base and J by 6 bases, and 10 bases separated the two germline ends. CDR3 sequence (DNA): TGTGCCAGCAGTGAAGGGTGGGGGTTCAATGAGCAGTTCTTC. It translates to CASSEGWGFNEQFF. Complete variable domain (other parts from reference TRBV2 and TRBJ2-1): EPEVTQTPSHQVTQMGQEVILRCVPISNHLYFYWYRQILGQKVEFLVSFYNNEISEKSEIFDDQFSVERPDGSNFTLKIRSTKLEDSAMYFCASSEGWGFNEQFFGPGTRLTVL.

In this sample, this clonotype turned up a few times. The rearrangement links TRBV20-1 to TRBJ2-5; 7 positions match TRBD2. The CDR3 runs to 14 residues. J lost 3 bases, V lost 6 bases, and 10 bases had no gene match. Germline values: CDR1 DFQATT, CDR2 SNEGSKA (reference sequence). CDR3 residues: CSALTGLAEETQYF. The CDR3 DNA is TGCAGTGCCCTGACGGGGCTAGCGGAAGAGACCCAGTACTTC.

The chain recombines TRBV6-2 or TRBV6-3 with TRBJ2-7; TRBD2 might be the D (5 bases). The germline CDR1 and CDR2 sequences are MNHEY and SVGEGT. The CDR3 extends over 15 amino acids. V lost 5 bases, J lost 0 bases, and 14 bases lay in between. The CDR3 nucleotides are TGTGCCAGCAGTCCCCGGGCCGCGGGCTCCTACGAGCAGTACTTC. This codes for CASSPRAAGSYEQYF.

The chain has TRBV9 and TRBJ2-2; no reliable D call. Germline CDR1 SGDLS, CDR2 YYNGEE. V lost 0 bases and J lost 0, with 3 bases in between. The CDR3 spans 14 residues. The CDR3 DNA sequence: TGTGCCAGCAGCGTAGTAGCGAACACCGGGGAGCTGTTTTTT. This sequence encodes CASSVVANTGELFF.

This chain joins TRBV28 and TRBJ1-3; unclear D gene. Germline CDR1 and CDR2: MDHEN and SYDVKM. Trimming took 6 bases from V and 3 from J, leaving 12 bases between them. The CDR3 runs 14 residues. Here the CDR3 reads CASSPPYSGNTIYF. CDR3 nucleotides: TGTGCCAGCAGCCCACCGTACAGTGGAAACACCATATATTTT.